This entry lists 27 T cell receptor beta chains sequenced from one sample in a study of cytomegalovirus exposure and HLA in healthy donors. Vbeta (60) and Jbeta (13) primers were used in the PCR. Sequencing used immunoSEQ multiplex PCR; TCRdb keeps in-frame clones, though not all of them. This repertoire shows roughly 120,000 clones, 60% to 85% found once; its top ten account for 1.9%. The material sequenced was PBMCs. These receptors were collected from a man in his fifties or sixties in good health and CMV-seronegative.

The gene calls are TRBV18 and TRBJ1-1; D unresolved. Trimming stripped 2 bases from V and 7 bases from J, with 11 bases between. CDR3 length equals 13 residues. The V gene's germline CDR1 is KGHSH and CDR2 LQKENI. DNA of the CDR3: TGTGCCAGCTCACCATACAATATTGGTGAAGCTTTCTTT. It is translated as CASSPYNIGEAFF.

V is TRBV11-2 and J is TRBJ2-5, with D possibly being TRBD2 (5 bases). Germline V gives CDR1 SGHAT, CDR2 FQNNGV. V was cut by 6 bases and J by 5 bases, with 13 bases left in between. There are 13 residues in the CDR3. CDR3 coding DNA: TGTGCCAGCAGGCCCACTAGTACGGAGACCCAGTACTTC. Protein sequence: CASRPTSTETQYF.

The J gene is TRBJ1-6, the V gene TRBV5-1; a weak D match, TRBD1 (6 bases). The CDR3 totals 15 residues. Per the germline V gene, CDR1 is SGHRS and CDR2 is YFSETQ. Between the trimmed V and J ends, which lost 2 bases and 5 bases, there was a span of 11 bases. The CDR3 is CASSFSGHDNSPLHF. CDR3 in DNA: TGCGCCAGCAGCTTTTCGGGACATGATAATTCACCCCTCCACTTT.

V is TRBV27 and J is TRBJ2-1; no clear D gene. This CDR3 region has 11 residues. Per germline, CDR1 MNHEY and CDR2 SMNVEV (reference sequence). Trimming left V 5 bases short and J 7 bases short, with 6 bases between. The CDR3 loop reads CASSGSNEQFF. The CDR3 coding sequence is TGTGCCAGCAGTGGCAGTAATGAGCAGTTCTTC.

This clone was counted only a few times. CDR3 bases: TGTGCCTGGAGTTCCACAACCTCAACGGATACGCAGTATTTT. Protein product: CAWSSTTSTDTQYF. This chain connects TRBV30 to TRBJ2-3; no definite D call. This CDR3 has 14 residues. Trimming removed 2 bases from V and 6 bases from J, with 15 bases in between. CDR1 and CDR2 (germline): GTSNPN, SVGIG (reference sequence).

The chain links TRBV4-3 to TRBJ1-2, with 8 nucleotides matching TRBD1. Trimming took 3 bases from V and 8 from J; bases not matched to a gene: 5. The CDR3 spans 13 residues. CDR1 and CDR2 (germline): LGHNA, YSLEER. The CDR3 reads CASSHRQGRGYTF. In DNA form, the CDR3 reads TGCGCCAGCAGCCACAGACAGGGGCGAGGCTACACCTTC.

The rearrangement joins TRBV6-5 to TRBJ1-5; D not resolved. Germline V gene data show CDR1 as MNHEY and CDR2 as SVGAGI. Trimming cost V 0 bases and J 7 bases, with 10 bases left between them. The CDR3 spans 14 residues. The CDR3 is CASSYSSSGQPQHF. CDR3 nucleotides: TGTGCCAGCAGTTACTCGAGTTCAGGCCAGCCCCAGCATTTT.

The V gene is TRBV19, the J gene TRBJ1-5; D uncertain. CDR1 and CDR2 (germline): LNHDA, SQIVND (reference sequence). V dropped 3 bases and J dropped 0 bases, with 6 bases sitting between them. This CDR3 has 14 amino acids. CDR3 sequence reads: CASSIYYSNQPQHF. Written as DNA, the CDR3 is TGTGCCAGTAGTATCTATTATAGCAATCAGCCCCAGCATTTT.

V gene TRBV29-1 combines with J gene TRBJ1-1, with D possibly being TRBD1 (5 bases). Germline loops: CDR1 SQVTM, CDR2 ANQGSEA. CDR3 size: 12 residues. V was trimmed by 4 bases and J by 1 base, leaving 7 bases between them. DNA of the CDR3: TGCAGCGTTGGGGGGGAGAACACTGAAGCTTTCTTT. Translating it yields CSVGGENTEAFF.

The V gene is TRBV12-5, the J gene TRBJ1-3; D ambiguous. This CDR3 is built from 14 residues. Germline V gene sequence: CDR1 LGHNT, CDR2 FRNRAP. V lost 6 bases to trimming and J lost 0 bases, with 9 bases between them. In DNA, the CDR3 is TGTGCTAGTGGACTCGGGAGCTCTGGAAACACCATATATTTT. Translation gives CASGLGSSGNTIYF.

A word on this clone: The sample carries other DNA sequences with the same CDR3. The chain carries TRBV19 and TRBJ1-1; 10 bases fit TRBD1. Germline CDR1 and CDR2: LNHDA and SQIVND (reference sequence). This CDR3 contains 16 residues. The V gene end was trimmed by 7 bases and the J gene end by 0 bases; junction bases not matched to a gene: 8. The CDR3 DNA sequence: TGTGCCAGTATCCCACCGGGACAGGGGATGAACACTGAAGCTTTCTTT. This codes for CASIPPGQGMNTEAFF.

V is TRBV5-4 and J is TRBJ1-4; TRBD1 agrees at 12 bases. Germline V gene data show CDR1 as SGHNT and CDR2 as YYREEE (reference sequence). Germline trimming cut 3 bases from V and 8 bases from J; bases unmatched to any gene: 5. The CDR3 spans 15 residues. The CDR3 reads CASSWGQGAREKLFF. DNA of the CDR3: TGTGCCAGCAGCTGGGGACAGGGGGCAAGGGAAAAACTGTTTTTT. Supplemented by reference TRBV5-4 and TRBJ1-4, the full variable domain reads ETGVTQSPTHLIKTRGQQVTLRCSSQSGHNTVSWYQQALGQGPQFIFQYYREEENGRGNFPPRFSGLQFPNYSSELNVNALELDDSALYLCASSWGQGAREKLFFGSGTQLSVL.

The rearrangement links TRBV10-3 to TRBJ2-1; 16 nucleotides agree with TRBD2. This CDR3 contains 20 residues. Per germline, CDR1 ENHRY and CDR2 SYGVKD. The J segment lost 1 base and the V segment lost 7 bases, leaving 13 bases of the junction unmatched. The CDR3 sequence is CAIKERVGLAGGQSYNEQFF. CDR3 coding DNA: TGTGCCATCAAGGAGCGTGTGGGACTAGCGGGGGGGCAGTCCTACAATGAGCAGTTCTTC.

As concerns this clone: The junction and the germline gene differ at one end; a read error may be behind it. The chain uses TRBV6-1 and TRBJ2-1; TRBD1 agrees at 7 bases. Germline-derived CDR1 and CDR2 are MNHNS and SASEGT. The CDR3 is 15 amino acids. In DNA, the CDR3 is TGTGCCAGCAGCGAAGGGACAGTTAGTTACAATGAGCAGTTCTTC. Amino acids: CASSEGTVSYNEQFF.

The sample holds one count of this clone. The rearrangement joins TRBV11-2 to TRBJ1-1; 8 nucleotides line up with TRBD1. The V gene's germline CDR1 is SGHAT and CDR2 FQNNGV. Trimming took 0 bases from V and 2 from J; bases not matched to a gene: 8. This CDR3 is built from 17 residues. The CDR3 is CASSLDYRQGLNTEAFF. Written as DNA, the CDR3 is TGTGCCAGCAGCTTAGATTATCGACAGGGGCTTAACACTGAAGCTTTCTTT. Full variable domain (remainder filled in from reference TRBV11-2 and TRBJ1-1): EAGVAQSPRYKIIEKRQSVAFWCNPISGHATLYWYQQILGQGPKLLIQFQNNGVVDDSQLPKDRFSAERLKGVDSTLKIQPAKLEDSAVYLCASSLDYRQGLNTEAFFGQGTRLTVV.

The genes are TRBV2 and TRBJ2-7; no reliable D call. CDR1 is SNHLY and CDR2 is FYNNEI in the germline V gene. V gave up 1 base and J gave up 3 bases, with 7 bases separating them. This CDR3 spans 13 amino acids. The CDR3 spells CASSEGQVYEQYF. DNA for the CDR3: TGTGCCAGCAGTGAAGGGCAGGTCTACGAGCAGTACTTC.

As to this clone: The junction and the germline gene differ at one end; a read error may be behind it. This chain joins TRBV7-9 and TRBJ2-7; 11 bases line up with TRBD1. Per the germline V gene, CDR1 is SEHNR and CDR2 is FQNEAQ (reference sequence). CDR3 length: 13 amino acids. CDR3: CSSRGGTGGEQYF. The CDR3 DNA sequence: TGTTCCAGCAGGGGAGGGACAGGGGGTGAGCAGTACTTC.

The genes are TRBV7-8 and TRBJ2-3, with D perhaps TRBD2 (5 bases). Germline V lookup: CDR1 SGHVS, CDR2 FQNEAQ. Trimming removed 2 bases from V and 2 bases from J, with 8 bases in between. This CDR3 region has 14 residues. CDR3 in DNA: TGTGCCAGCAGCTTAATCCTAGCCACAGATACGCAGTATTTT. Residues: CASSLILATDTQYF.

This clone appeared a single time. The rearrangement links TRBV5-1 to TRBJ1-3; D unclear. The CDR3 consists of 15 residues. Germline V CDR1 and CDR2: SGHRS, YFSETQ. V was shortened by 1 base and J by 0 bases, with 8 bases between the two germline ends. The CDR3 region has the DNA TGCGCCAGCAGCTTGAGCCAGGTCTCTGGAAACACCATATATTTT. This translates into CASSLSQVSGNTIYF.

This chain joins TRBV4-2 and TRBJ1-2, with 11 bases aligning to TRBD1. Germline lookup yields CDR1 LGHNA and CDR2 YNFKEQ. The CDR3 runs to 18 residues. V shed 0 bases and J 4 bases; nucleotides not matched to a gene: 10. CDR3 sequence reads: CASSQDTQGTGGAYGYTF. The CDR3 region has the DNA TGTGCCAGCAGCCAAGATACTCAGGGGACAGGGGGAGCCTATGGCTACACCTTC.

This clone has only a few counts. This chain uses TRBV5-1 with TRBJ2-2; 10 bases match TRBD1. V dropped 4 bases and J dropped 7; count of bases not matched to a gene: 7. The CDR3 runs to 15 residues. The V gene's germline CDR1 is SGHRS and CDR2 YFSETQ. The CDR3 spells CASSPTGTGDGELFF. CDR3 DNA: TGCGCCAGCAGCCCCACCGGGACAGGGGACGGGGAGCTGTTTTTT. Complete variable domain (other parts from reference TRBV5-1 and TRBJ2-2): KAGVTQTPRYLIKTRGQQVTLSCSPISGHRSVSWYQQTPGQGLQFLFEYFSETQRNKGNFPGRFSGRQFSNSRSEMNVSTLELGDSALYLCASSPTGTGDGELFFGEGSRLTVL.

The V and J genes are TRBV2 and TRBJ2-7; weak D call: TRBD1 (8 bases). Germline lookup yields CDR1 SNHLY and CDR2 FYNNEI. V was trimmed by 3 bases and J by 1 base, leaving 13 bases between them. There are 15 residues in the CDR3. CDR3 amino acids: CASSEGGTGSYEQYF. CDR3 nucleotide sequence: TGTGCCAGCAGTGAGGGGGGGACAGGTTCCTACGAGCAGTACTTC.

As regards this clone: At one end the junction does not follow the germline gene, possibly because of a read error. CDR3 sequence reads: CASSRGQDNGQFF. For the CDR3, the DNA is TGTGCCAGCAGCCGGGGACAGGACAATGGGCAGTTCTTC. The chain is built from TRBV11-2 and TRBJ2-1, with 8 bases that match TRBD1. This CDR3 contains 13 residues. CDR1 and CDR2 from the germline V gene are SGHAT and FQNNGV. Using reference TRBV11-2 and TRBJ2-1 for the parts outside the CDR3, the full variable domain is EAGVAQSPRYKIIEKRQSVAFWCNPISGHATLYWYQQILGQGPKLLIQFQNNGVVDDSQLPKDRFSAERLKGVDSTLKIQPAKLEDSAVYLCASSRGQDNGQFFGPGTRLTVL.

The chain joins TRBV5-1 to TRBJ2-6, with TRBD1 as a possible D gene (6 bases). The CDR3 length is 15 residues. The germline V gene encodes CDR1 SGHRS and CDR2 YFSETQ. Trimming removed 4 bases from V and 4 bases from J, with 12 bases in between. The CDR3 region is CASSASGTGANVLTF. The DNA of the CDR3 is TGCGCCAGCAGCGCTTCCGGGACAGGGGCCAACGTCCTGACTTTC.

The rearrangement links TRBV25-1 to TRBJ1-2; 8 bases align to TRBD1. This CDR3 has 14 amino acids. Germline assignment: CDR1 MGHDK and CDR2 SYGVNS. V trimming: 4 bases; J trimming: 8 bases; junction bases outside the gene matches: 9. As DNA, the CDR3 is TGTGCCAGCAGTGGACCAGGGGGCCTCTGGGGCTACACCTTC. It codes for CASSGPGGLWGYTF.

Comment on this clone: One end of the junction is discordant with germline, which a read error may explain. The CDR3 reads CSSSLGGGHKYF. The CDR3 nucleotides are TGTTCCAGCAGCTTAGGTGGGGGACATAAGTACTTC. The V call is TRBV7-9, the J call TRBJ2-7, with D perhaps TRBD1 (6 bases). This CDR3 is built from 12 residues. Germline values: CDR1 SEHNR, CDR2 FQNEAQ (reference sequence).

This chain connects TRBV7-2 to TRBJ1-1, with D tentatively TRBD1 (5 bases). CDR1 is SGHTA and CDR2 is FQGNSA in the germline V gene. The germline V and J ends were trimmed by 5 bases and 3 bases, with 13 bases remaining between them. This CDR3 comprises 14 residues. The CDR3 loop reads CASSPSPGYTEAFF. For the CDR3, the DNA is TGTGCCAGCAGCCCGAGTCCAGGGTACACTGAAGCTTTCTTT.